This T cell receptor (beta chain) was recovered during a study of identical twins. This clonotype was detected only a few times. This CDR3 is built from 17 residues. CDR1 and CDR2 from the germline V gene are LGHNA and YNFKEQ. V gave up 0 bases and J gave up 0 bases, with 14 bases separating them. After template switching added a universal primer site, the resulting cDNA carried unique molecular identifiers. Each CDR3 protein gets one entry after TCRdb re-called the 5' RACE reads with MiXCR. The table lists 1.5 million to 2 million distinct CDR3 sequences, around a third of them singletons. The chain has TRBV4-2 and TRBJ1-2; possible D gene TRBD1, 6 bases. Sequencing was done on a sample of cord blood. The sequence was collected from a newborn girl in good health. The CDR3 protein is CASSQEAGDNSNYGYTF. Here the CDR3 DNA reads TGTGCCAGCAGCCAAGAGGCGGGGGACAACTCTAACTATGGCTACACCTTC.